A single sample is the source of the 19 T cell receptor beta chains below, sequenced in a study of identical twins (dated by TCRdb to the mid-2010s). Libraries were constructed by 5' RACE. Sequencing instrument: Illumina HiSeq 2000. TCRdb trimmed the raw reads at Q25, called clones with MiXCR and kept productive beta chains. Under each unique CDR3 protein, matching rows form one entry showing the most common genes and DNA. For this sample the table gives about 240,000 distinct CDR3 sequences, of which 12% were detected only once. Jointly, the top ten make up around 4% of the sample. These data were likewise used in another study, on yellow fever vaccine responses in identical twins.

Sequences were obtained from memory (CD45RO+) T cells sorted from blood. Explained via the paper, the cell subset or site label denotes: CD45RO+ enriched T cells. These receptors all come from a young woman in good health.

Here the CDR3 DNA reads TGTGCCAGCAGCCGAGAGGGAGGCGAGCAGTACTTC. Encoded protein: CASSREGGEQYF. The chain joins TRBV7-9 to TRBJ2-7; tentatively, D is TRBD2 (6 bases). The CDR3 contains 12 residues. Germline V CDR1 and CDR2: SEHNR, FQNEAQ (reference sequence). Trimming removed 5 bases at V and 6 bases at J, with 11 bases between.

This clonotype has just a few counts. The gene calls are TRBV2 and TRBJ2-7; D not certain. The length of the CDR3 is 13 residues. V was shortened by 3 bases and J by 2 bases, with 8 bases between the two germline ends. CDR1 SNHLY and CDR2 FYNNEI come from the germline V gene. Here the CDR3 reads CASSDNWAYEQYF. Here the CDR3 DNA reads TGTGCCAGCAGTGATAACTGGGCCTACGAGCAGTACTTC.

This clonotype was found a few times. The chain carries TRBV28 and TRBJ2-7; D unclear. This CDR3 comprises 14 residues. Germline CDR1 MDHEN, CDR2 SYDVKM. Trimming pared 6 bases from V and 4 bases from J, leaving 16 bases between. CDR3 protein: CASRKPYELYEQYF. DNA of the CDR3: TGTGCCAGCAGAAAGCCCTATGAATTGTACGAGCAGTACTTC.

This clonotype was recorded a few times. The rearrangement links TRBV15 to TRBJ2-3, with D possibly being TRBD2 (6 bases). The CDR3 sequence is 15 residues long. V shed 8 bases and J shed 1 base, with 16 bases lying between them. The germline CDR1 and CDR2 sequences are LNHNV and YYDKDF (reference sequence). The CDR3 protein is CATSLGEARTDTQYF. The CDR3 nucleotides read TGTGCCACCTCCCTGGGGGAGGCGCGCACAGATACGCAGTATTTT.

This clonotype was counted between two and nine times. V gene TRBV3-1 combines with J gene TRBJ2-2; TRBD1 matches 10 bases. The V segment lost 4 bases and the J segment 8 bases; nucleotides outside the gene matches: 4. The CDR3 loop spans 14 amino acids. Germline CDR1 LGHDT, CDR2 YNNKEL (reference sequence). CDR3 nucleotide sequence: TGTGCCAGCAGCCCTGACAGGGGGCAGGGGGAGCTGTTTTTT. Translation: CASSPDRGQGELFF.

The sample holds a few counts of this clonotype. The V call is TRBV5-1, the J call TRBJ2-7; TRBD1 might be the D (6 bases). CDR1 and CDR2 (germline): SGHRS, YFSETQ. There are 13 residues in the CDR3. Trimming removed 4 bases at V and 7 bases at J, with 15 bases between. In DNA form, the CDR3 reads TGCGCCAGCAGCAATGTGGGGGCGGATGAGCAGTACTTC. Translation: CASSNVGADEQYF.

This clonotype came up once. The chain carries TRBV7-9 and TRBJ2-3; D remains unclear. The CDR3 is 14 amino acids. The germline V and J ends were trimmed by 1 base and 0 bases, with 5 bases remaining between them. Germline values: CDR1 SEHNR, CDR2 FQNEAQ (reference sequence). The CDR3 bases are TGTGCCAGCAGCTTAGACCATAGCACAGATACGCAGTATTTT. It codes for CASSLDHSTDTQYF.

Only a few counts were recorded for this clonotype. The rearrangement joins TRBV20-1 to TRBJ1-6, with D hard to call. The CDR3 loop spans 15 amino acids. V lost 6 bases, J lost 7 bases, and 19 bases lay in between. Germline-derived CDR1 and CDR2 are DFQATT and SNEGSKA (reference sequence). DNA of the CDR3: TGCAGTGCCCTCAAAAGCTTTGGCACCAATTCACCCCTCCACTTT. Protein product: CSALKSFGTNSPLHF.

This clonotype was seen ten or more times. The chain carries TRBV24-1 and TRBJ2-7; 11 positions match TRBD1. CDR1 and CDR2 (germline): KGHDR, SFDVKD. This CDR3 has 15 amino acids. The trim removed 6 bases at V and 4 bases at J, leaving 7 bases unmatched. This chain's CDR3 is CATSPRTGGEYEQYF. The CDR3 region has the DNA TGTGCCACCAGTCCCAGGACAGGGGGCGAATACGAGCAGTACTTC.

V and J are TRBV9 and TRBJ1-6; D might be TRBD1 (5 bases). The V and J ends lost 4 bases and 9 bases respectively, with 17 bases between them. This CDR3 has 15 residues. The germline gives CDR1 SGDLS, CDR2 YYNGEE. The CDR3 nucleotides read TGTGCCAGCAGCTATTGGGGGGTTATTGGTTCACCCCTCCACTTT. Its protein product is CASSYWGVIGSPLHF.

This clonotype was seen more than once but under ten times. The chain carries TRBV29-1 and TRBJ2-7, with a tentative D call TRBD1 (5 bases). This CDR3 spans 14 amino acids. V dropped 1 base and J dropped 0 bases, with 10 bases sitting between them. Per the germline V gene, CDR1 is SQVTM and CDR2 is ANQGSEA. CDR3 coding DNA: TGCAGCGTTGAAGGGGGCAAGGGCTCCTACGAGCAGTACTTC. This gives the protein CSVEGGKGSYEQYF.

V and J are TRBV24-1 and TRBJ2-2; D perhaps matches TRBD1 (7 bases). Germline V gene sequence: CDR1 KGHDR, CDR2 SFDVKD. V was shortened by 3 bases and J by 5 bases, with 15 bases between the two germline ends. CDR3 length: 16 amino acids. CDR3: CATSDPRTGGTGELFF. CDR3 coding DNA: TGTGCCACCAGTGATCCAAGGACAGGAGGGACCGGGGAGCTGTTTTTT.

J is TRBJ1-1 and V is TRBV3-1, with D uncertain. With 1 base removed from V and 6 bases from J, the gap between germline ends came to 18 bases. The germline CDR1 and CDR2 sequences are LGHDT and YNNKEL (reference sequence). This CDR3 contains 16 residues. For the CDR3, the DNA is TGTGCCAGCAGCCAAGGCGTGGGAAGGAAAGGAGCTGAAGCTTTCTTT. It is translated as CASSQGVGRKGAEAFF.

This clonotype has more than one count but fewer than ten. The chain employs TRBV2 and TRBJ2-7; maybe TRBD1 (6 bases). The CDR3 consists of 11 residues. Germline CDR1 SNHLY, CDR2 FYNNEI. V dropped 7 bases and J dropped 4 bases, with 8 bases sitting between them. This chain's CDR3 is CASTGEYEQYF. As DNA, the CDR3 is TGTGCCAGCACAGGGGAATACGAGCAGTACTTC.

This clonotype was recorded many times. This chain joins TRBV6-4 and TRBJ2-1; no reliable D call. Germline CDR1 and CDR2: MRHNA and SNTAGT. This CDR3 contains 15 residues. Trimming removed 0 bases at V and 4 bases at J, with 10 bases between. CDR3 sequence: CASSDSAETYNEQFF. For the CDR3, the DNA is TGTGCCAGCAGTGACTCGGCGGAGACTTACAATGAGCAGTTCTTC.

Many counts were recorded for this clonotype. The V gene is TRBV7-2, the J gene TRBJ2-1; D remains unclear. This CDR3 is 13 amino acids long. In germline, CDR1 is SGHTA, CDR2 FQGNSA. V was trimmed by 8 bases and J by 8 bases, leaving 16 bases between them. Here the CDR3 DNA reads TGTGCCAGCCAAAGGTTCGGTACCGATGAGCAGTTCTTC. This gives the protein CASQRFGTDEQFF.

The CDR3: CASSLYRVAEAFF. Here the CDR3 DNA reads TGCGCCAGCAGCCTGTACAGGGTAGCTGAAGCTTTCTTT. The chain employs TRBV5-1 and TRBJ1-1; D might be TRBD1 (6 bases). Germline-derived CDR1 and CDR2 are SGHRS and YFSETQ. The CDR3 consists of 13 residues. The V end was cut by 4 bases, the J end by 6 bases, with 13 bases between.

This clonotype was observed many times. The chain links TRBV2 to TRBJ2-3; D unclear. The CDR3 contains 13 residues. Deletions cut 5 bases from V and 2 bases from J, with 8 bases between. The germline V gene encodes CDR1 SNHLY and CDR2 FYNNEI. The CDR3 reads CASSLYHTDTQYF. The CDR3 nucleotides are TGTGCCAGCAGTCTTTATCACACAGATACGCAGTATTTT.

This clonotype was found many times. The CDR3: CSARVIPGGPVGETQYF. DNA for the CDR3: TGCAGTGCTAGAGTCATACCGGGAGGGCCGGTAGGAGAGACCCAGTACTTC. The rearrangement uses TRBV20-1 and TRBJ2-5; TRBD2 aligns across 8 bases. The CDR3 has 17 residues. V shed 1 base and J 4 bases; nucleotides not matched to a gene: 14. Per germline, CDR1 DFQATT and CDR2 SNEGSKA (reference sequence).